This T cell receptor (beta chain) was sequenced in a study of blood T cell repertoires in COVID-19. Across the whole study: COVID-19 samples from acute and convalescent phases originated in the United States, Italy and Spain.

The germline gives CDR1 MDHEN, CDR2 SYDVKM. The CDR3 sequence is 14 residues long. Trimming pared 6 bases from V and 5 bases from J, leaving 11 bases between. Original processing notes: Reference gene primer amplification in the assay estimated nucleated cell counts. Sequenced by immunoSEQ multiplex PCR; TCRdb stores in-frame clones only, minus some. V and J calls and clone size are copied from that table; D and trimming were computed from the DNA. In the table there are fewer than 100,000 clones, approximately 85% of which are singletons. Sequencing was carried out using peripheral blood. This TCR was recovered from a man in his fifties or sixties with COVID-19, enrolled during active disease. This chain uses TRBV28 with TRBJ1-6; TRBD1 might be the D (6 bases). The CDR3 loop is CASRFGTNNSPLHF. The DNA for the CDR3 is TGTGCCAGCAGATTCGGGACAAATAATTCACCCCTCCACTTT. The full variable domain, completed using reference TRBV28 and TRBJ1-6, is DVKVTQSSRYLVKRTGEKVFLECVQDMDHENMFWYRQDPGLGLRLIYFSYDVKMKEKGDIPEGYSVSREKKERFSLILESASTNQTSMYLCASRFGTNNSPLHFGNGTRLTVT.